The rows below give T cell receptor beta chains drawn from one sample of a study of blood T cell repertoires in COVID-19. Measured with immunoSEQ multiplex PCR; TCRdb has only the in-frame clones, and not every one. The repertoire holds around 200,000 clones, less than 90% seen once, with about 2.6% in the top ten. Sequencing was performed on PBMCs or T cells enriched from blood (not recorded which). These TCRs come from a woman under 40 who had recovered from COVID-19. Both conserved end residues are part of each CDR3. A D gene is named only where the DNA matches it firmly. Some rows mark clone size as missing; the rest say once, few, many or name a class of expanded clone.

>TRBJ2-1|NA|TRBV7-6|NA
CASSSGQNEQFF
TGTGCCAGCAGCTCCGGACAGAATGAGCAGTTCTTC
>TRBJ1-2|TRBD1|TRBV4-1|once
CASSQAPDREGYGYTF
TGCGCCAGCAGCCAAGCTCCGGACAGGGAGGGCTATGGCTACACCTTC
>TRBJ1-2|TRBD1|TRBV15|few
CATRLQGGGDGYGYTF
TGTGCCACCAGGCTACAGGGGGGGGGTGACGGTTATGGCTACACCTTC
>TRBJ2-7|NA|TRBV5-4|NA
CASSLGLVKVYEQYF
TGTGCCAGCAGCTTGGGATTAGTAAAAGTCTACGAGCAGTACTTC
>TRBJ2-1|TRBD2|TRBV7-3|once
CASSSTSVRGAYNEQFF
TGTGCCAGCAGCTCCACGTCGGTGCGGGGGGCCTACAATGAGCAGTTCTTC
>TRBJ1-3|NA|TRBV10-1|NA
CASRVLERRGTSSGNTIYF
TGCGCCAGTAGGGTACTCGAAAGGCGTGGGACATCCTCTGGAAACACCATATATTTT
>TRBJ1-4|NA|TRBV5-6|NA
CASSSALKRGSKNEKLFF
TGTGCCAGCAGCTCGGCATTGAAGCGTGGGTCCAAAAATGAAAAACTGTTTTTT
>TRBJ1-2|TRBD1|TRBV19|once
CASSLGRDRDGYTF
TGTGCCAGTAGTTTGGGCCGGGACAGGGATGGCTACACCTTC
>TRBJ1-1|NA|TRBV5-4|few
CASSLYHRGGTEAFF
TGTGCCAGCAGCTTGTACCATAGAGGGGGCACTGAAGCTTTCTTT
>TRBJ1-1|NA|TRBV19|NA
CASSTTANTEAFF
TGTGCCAGTAGTACGACAGCAAACACTGAAGCTTTCTTT
>TRBJ2-3|TRBD2|TRBV9|NA
CASSVDKRGGADTQYF
TGTGCCAGCAGCGTAGACAAGCGGGGGGGCGCAGATACGCAGTATTTT
>TRBJ1-1|NA|TRBV9|NA
CASSLTGNTEAFF
TGTGCCAGCAGCCTTACAGGGAACACTGAAGCTTTCTTT
>TRBJ1-6|NA|TRBV15|NA
CATSRDLIGQGKAPLHF
TGTGCCACCAGCAGAGATTTAATTGGGCAGGGGAAGGCACCCCTCCACTTT
>TRBJ2-2|NA|TRBV4-3|NA
CASNYRGGTGELFF
TGCGCCAGTAATTACAGGGGAGGCACCGGGGAGCTGTTTTTT
>TRBJ1-5|NA|TRBV20-1|NA
CSASSGWAGFNQPQHF
TGCAGTGCCAGTTCCGGGTGGGCAGGGTTCAATCAGCCCCAGCATTTT
>TRBJ2-5|TRBD2|TRBV28|NA
CASNGGAGQETQYF
TGTGCCAGCAACGGGGGGGCTGGACAAGAGACCCAGTACTTC
>TRBJ2-1|NA|TRBV6-2/TRBV6-3|NA
CASSYNAGLSYNEQFF
TGTGCCAGCAGTTACAATGCGGGGCTCTCCTACAATGAGCAGTTCTTC